This TCR beta chain was recorded in a study of graft-versus-host responses after intestinal transplantation. Study context: The transplants performed in recipients were multivisceral, liver-intestinal, or isolated intestinal. Every transplant recipient was induced with anti-thymocyte globulin, then maintained on tacrolimus and steroids for about three years.

Findings and limits, study-wide: GvH clones appeared in recipient marrow, some first in ileum or blood. With peak circulating GvH clone levels came an association with early post-transplant HvG declines.

This CDR3 spans 17 amino acids. The germline V gene encodes CDR1 SGDLS and CDR2 YYNGEE. The junction had 13 bases not matched to a gene; V was cut back by 4 bases and J by 3 bases. On this clone itself: Its antigen is unknown.

Profiling relied on immunoSEQ multiplex PCR, and the TCRdb table lists in-frame clones only, not all of them. Counted here are 60,000 or so clones, about 90% occurring once; the ten biggest clones make up roughly 2.8%. The rearrangement links TRBV9 to TRBJ2-1, with 7 bases lining up with TRBD2. The source of this sequence is a human patient who received an intestinal transplant, so some T cells may come from the graft donor. The material sequenced was PBMCs, taken 118 days after intestinal transplantation. CDR3 sequence: CASSPEPGKRGYNEQFF. The CDR3 DNA reads TGTGCCAGCAGCCCCGAACCGGGGAAGCGGGGCTACAATGAGCAGTTCTTC.